The 23 T cell receptor beta chains listed next were all sequenced from one sample in a study of blood T cell repertoires in COVID-19. TCRdb keeps only in-frame clones here, not all; method: immunoSEQ multiplex PCR. Of over 350,000 clones listed, 80% to 90% are singletons. Sequencing was done on a sample of peripheral blood. The receptors derive from a woman in her twenties or thirties with active or convalescent COVID-19.

The chain uses TRBV7-2 and TRBJ2-7; no firm D call. Germline CDR1 is SGHTA and CDR2 is FQGNSA. V dropped 2 bases and J dropped 3 bases, with 8 bases sitting between them. This CDR3 has 13 amino acids. The CDR3: CASSLRQDYEQYF. In nucleotides, the CDR3 is TGTGCCAGCAGCTTACGCCAGGACTACGAGCAGTACTTC. The variable domain in full, completed from reference TRBV7-2 and TRBJ2-7, reads GAGVSQSPSNKVTEKGKDVELRCDPISGHTALYWYRQSLGQGLEFLIYFQGNSAPDKSGLPSDRFSAERTGGSVSTLTIQRTQQEDSAVYLCASSLRQDYEQYFGPGTRLTVT.

This chain uses TRBV6-6 with TRBJ2-2, with D possibly TRBD1 on 6 matching bases. The CDR3 contains 13 residues. V lost 4 bases and J 5 bases, leaving 8 bases between the germline ends. Per the germline V gene, CDR1 is MNHNY and CDR2 is SVGAGI (reference sequence). CDR3 loop: CASSSTGTGELFF. In DNA, the CDR3 is TGTGCCAGCAGTTCCACAGGGACCGGGGAGCTGTTTTTT.

The V gene is TRBV11-1, the J gene TRBJ1-2; D is ambiguous. The germline CDR1 and CDR2 sequences are SGHAT and FQDESV (reference sequence). CDR3 size: 14 residues. Trimming shortened V by 5 bases and J by 4 bases, and 14 bases separated the two germline ends. CDR3 coding DNA: TGTGCCAGCAGCGAACGCGGGAGGGTCTATGGCTACACCTTC. As protein: CASSERGRVYGYTF.

This rearrangement joins TRBV2 to TRBJ2-7; D possibly corresponds to TRBD2 (7 bases). V gave up 4 bases and J gave up 2 bases, with 15 bases separating them. The CDR3 contains 15 residues. Germline V gene sequence: CDR1 SNHLY, CDR2 FYNNEI. The CDR3 here is CASSGGGHGPYEQYF. The CDR3 DNA reads TGTGCCAGCAGTGGGGGGGGACATGGACCCTACGAGCAGTACTTC.

This clone has just a few counts. This chain joins TRBV5-1 and TRBJ2-2; 13 bases match TRBD2. The length of the CDR3 is 15 residues. V was pared by 4 bases and J by 6 bases, with 3 bases of the junction left unmatched. Germline loops: CDR1 SGHRS, CDR2 YFSETQ. CDR3 in DNA: TGCGCCAGCAGCGTAACTAGCGGGGGGGCCGGGGAGCTGTTTTTT. This gives the protein CASSVTSGGAGELFF.

V and J are TRBV30 and TRBJ2-1; no clear D gene. The CDR3 has 13 residues. Per germline, CDR1 GTSNPN and CDR2 SVGIG (reference sequence). Trimming removed 3 bases from V and 0 bases from J, with 6 bases in between. The CDR3 sequence: CAWRPSSYNEQFF. Written as DNA, the CDR3 is TGTGCCTGGAGACCCAGCTCCTACAATGAGCAGTTCTTC. Combining the CDR3 with reference TRBV30 and TRBJ2-1 gives the whole variable domain SQTIHQWPATLVQPVGSPLSLECTVEGTSNPNLYWYRQAAGRGLQLLFYSVGIGQISSEVPQNLSASRPQDRQFILSSKKLLLSDSGFYLCAWRPSSYNEQFFGPGTRLTVL.

This chain links TRBV2 with TRBJ2-3; D unresolved. Germline CDR1 SNHLY, CDR2 FYNNEI. The CDR3 contains 11 residues. The V gene lost 4 bases and the J gene lost 7 bases, with 6 bases spanning the gap. The CDR3: CASSVQNTQYF. For the CDR3, the DNA is TGTGCCAGCAGTGTTCAAAATACGCAGTATTTT.

V is TRBV27 and J is TRBJ1-2, with D possibly matching TRBD1 (5 bases). The germline CDR1 and CDR2 sequences are MNHEY and SMNVEV (reference sequence). This CDR3 contains 15 residues. V was pared by 3 bases and J by 4 bases, with 15 bases between. CDR3 nucleotide sequence: TGTGCCAGCAGTTTGGGGCAGGGATTTGGCTATGGCTACACCTTC. It specifies CASSLGQGFGYGYTF.

This sequence joins TRBV5-6 and TRBJ1-2, with 7 bases lining up with TRBD1. This CDR3 region has 13 residues. The germline V gene has CDR1 SGHDT and CDR2 YYEEEE. The V gene end was trimmed by 4 bases and the J gene end by 4 bases; junction bases not matched to a gene: 4. CDR3 amino acids: CASSLTGTYGYTF. CDR3 DNA sequence: TGTGCCAGCAGCCTGACAGGGACCTATGGCTACACCTTC. Variable domain in full (rest from reference TRBV5-6 and TRBJ1-2): DAGVTQSPTHLIKTRGQQVTLRCSPKSGHDTVSWYQQALGQGPQFIFQYYEEEERQRGNFPDRFSGHQFPNYSSELNVNALLLGDSALYLCASSLTGTYGYTFGSGTRLTVV.

V is TRBV11-2 and J is TRBJ2-3; 7 bases line up with TRBD1. Germline-derived CDR1 and CDR2 are SGHAT and FQNNGV. This CDR3 region has 16 residues. Trimming at V came to 5 bases and at J to 0 bases, leaving 8 bases not matched to a gene. The chain's CDR3 is CASSPRDSTSTDTQYF. CDR3 coding DNA: TGTGCCAGCAGCCCTCGGGACAGCACTAGCACAGATACGCAGTATTTT. The full variable domain, rest sourced from reference TRBV11-2 and TRBJ2-3, is EAGVAQSPRYKIIEKRQSVAFWCNPISGHATLYWYQQILGQGPKLLIQFQNNGVVDDSQLPKDRFSAERLKGVDSTLKIQPAKLEDSAVYLCASSPRDSTSTDTQYFGPGTRLTVL.

V and J are TRBV6-5 and TRBJ1-2, with D possibly matching TRBD1 (5 bases). Trimming left V 0 bases short and J 8 bases short, with 10 bases between. Germline loops: CDR1 MNHEY, CDR2 SVGAGI. CDR3 length equals 13 residues. CDR3 DNA sequence: TGTGCCAGCAGTTACTCTTCGGGGGACGGCTACACCTTC. Encoded protein: CASSYSSGDGYTF.

The chain couples TRBV9 to TRBJ2-3; no firm D call. Germline assignment: CDR1 SGDLS and CDR2 YYNGEE. The V end was cut by 4 bases, the J end by 2 bases, with 14 bases between. This CDR3 region has 15 residues. In DNA, the CDR3 is TGTGCCAGCAGCCCTCAGACTTACACCACAGATACGCAGTATTTT. Amino acid sequence: CASSPQTYTTDTQYF.

This chain joins TRBV23-1 and TRBJ2-7, with 7 positions matching TRBD1. TRBV23-1 is an open reading frame, and its role is uncertain. The trim removed 7 bases at V and 0 bases at J, leaving 9 bases unmatched. The CDR3 is 15 residues long. The CDR3 region has the DNA TGCGCCAGCAATAAAGACAGGGCTTTCTCCTACGAGCAGTACTTC. This gives the protein CASNKDRAFSYEQYF.

The gene calls are TRBV6-5 and TRBJ1-6, with 8 bases matching TRBD1. This CDR3 contains 16 residues. The J segment lost 9 bases and the V segment lost 2 bases, leaving 9 bases of the junction unmatched. The germline V gene has CDR1 MNHEY and CDR2 SVGAGI. CDR3 nucleotide sequence: TGTGCCAGCAGTTACCTTGGACAGGGTAGTGGTTCACCCCTCCACTTT. This translates into CASSYLGQGSGSPLHF.

This chain uses TRBV2 with TRBJ1-6, with D uncertain. Germline loops: CDR1 SNHLY, CDR2 FYNNEI. This CDR3 has 14 amino acids. V was pared by 3 bases and J by 6 bases, with 9 bases between. CDR3: CASSDRQTNSPLHF. For the CDR3, the DNA is TGTGCCAGCAGTGACAGGCAGACTAATTCACCCCTCCACTTT.

This clone was counted a single time. V gene TRBV11-2 combines with J gene TRBJ1-1; no reliable D call. The CDR3 spans 14 residues. Germline V gene data show CDR1 as SGHAT and CDR2 as FQNNGV. Trimming cost V 5 bases and J 0 bases, with 10 bases left between them. The CDR3 loop reads CASSPPTVNTEAFF. DNA for the CDR3: TGTGCCAGCAGCCCCCCCACGGTGAACACTGAAGCTTTCTTT. The complete variable domain, with remaining parts taken from reference TRBV11-2 and TRBJ1-1, reads EAGVAQSPRYKIIEKRQSVAFWCNPISGHATLYWYQQILGQGPKLLIQFQNNGVVDDSQLPKDRFSAERLKGVDSTLKIQPAKLEDSAVYLCASSPPTVNTEAFFGQGTRLTVV.

The rearrangement uses TRBV3-1 (or the pseudogene TRBV3-2) and TRBJ2-5; 9 positions agree with TRBD1. Per germline, CDR1 LGHDT and CDR2 YNNKEL (reference sequence). The V and J ends lost 3 bases and 4 bases, in that order; junction bases with no gene match: 9. The CDR3 is made up of 16 amino acids. CDR3 bases: TGTGCCAGCAGCCATAAACAGGGGGCTAGGGTAGAGACCCAGTACTTC. Translation gives CASSHKQGARVETQYF.

The V call is TRBV9, the J call TRBJ2-3; tentative D call: TRBD2 (6 bases). V lost 1 base to trimming and J lost 6 bases, with 9 bases between them. Looked up from germline, CDR1 is SGDLS and CDR2 is YYNGEE. CDR3 size: 13 residues. Here the CDR3 DNA reads TGTGCCAGCAGCGTATTAGCGGTGGATACGCAGTATTTT. Translated: CASSVLAVDTQYF.

The rearrangement joins TRBV7-9 to TRBJ1-1; 9 bases align to TRBD1. The germline gives CDR1 SEHNR, CDR2 FQNEAQ (reference sequence). J gave up 0 bases and V 5 bases, and 7 bases lay outside the gene matches. The CDR3 length is 16 residues. The CDR3, as DNA: TGTGCCAGCAGCCAGGGACAGGGAGGCATGAACACTGAAGCTTTCTTT. Residues: CASSQGQGGMNTEAFF.

The V and J genes are TRBV6-2 or TRBV6-3 and TRBJ1-1; tentatively, D is TRBD1 (5 bases). This CDR3 has 15 residues. Germline V lookup: CDR1 MNHEY, CDR2 SVGEGT. Trimming took off 3 bases at V and 4 bases at J, with 15 bases between the two ends. The CDR3 sequence: CASSYGVAGSTEAFF. CDR3 sequence (DNA): TGTGCCAGCAGTTATGGAGTGGCAGGGTCCACTGAAGCTTTCTTT.

The gene calls are TRBV29-1 and TRBJ1-1; D unclear. Germline V gene sequence: CDR1 SQVTM, CDR2 ANQGSEA. CDR3 length: 11 residues. Deletions cut 7 bases from V and 1 base from J, with 7 bases between. In DNA form, the CDR3 reads TGCAGCGCACATAAGAACACTGAAGCTTTCTTT. This sequence encodes CSAHKNTEAFF.

This clone was recorded only once. This sequence joins TRBV30 and TRBJ1-1, with 9 nucleotides matching TRBD1. V was clipped by 6 bases and J by 7 bases; unmatched bases: 12. Per germline, CDR1 GTSNPN and CDR2 SVGIG (reference sequence). This CDR3 comprises 14 residues. CDR3 DNA: TGTGCCTGCAACAGGGGGACAGGGAGGGTTGAAGCTTTCTTT. Protein sequence: CACNRGTGRVEAFF.

The V gene is TRBV5-5, the J gene TRBJ2-3, with D tentatively TRBD1 (6 bases). Germline CDR1 and CDR2: SGHKS and YYEKEE (reference sequence). The CDR3 has 15 residues. V dropped 1 base and J dropped 5 bases, with 14 bases sitting between them. Written as DNA, the CDR3 is TGTGCCAGCAGCTTGTCCAGGGGCGCCGTAGATACGCAGTATTTT. Its translation is CASSLSRGAVDTQYF.